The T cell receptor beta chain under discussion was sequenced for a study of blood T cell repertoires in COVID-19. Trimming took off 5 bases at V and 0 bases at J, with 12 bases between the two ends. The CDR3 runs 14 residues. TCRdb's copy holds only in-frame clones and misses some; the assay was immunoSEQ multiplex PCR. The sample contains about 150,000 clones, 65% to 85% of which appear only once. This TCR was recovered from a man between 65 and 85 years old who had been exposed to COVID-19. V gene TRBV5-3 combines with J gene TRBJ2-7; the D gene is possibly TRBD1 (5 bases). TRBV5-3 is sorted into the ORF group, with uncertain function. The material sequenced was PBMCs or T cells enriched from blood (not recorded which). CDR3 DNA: TGTGCCAGAAGTTCCAGACAGACCTCCTACGAGCAGTACTTC. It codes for CARSSRQTSYEQYF.